The 2 T cell receptor beta chains given below trace back to one sample, sequenced in a study of regulatory T cells in long-lasting Graves disease. Time point denoted: newly diagnosed GD, antithyroid drugs for less than 3 months. PBMC RNA served as the TCR library source. CDR3 regions were amplified by Arm-PCR using iRepertoire HTBI primers to build TCR beta libraries. From the multiplex PCR reads, TCRdb called clonotypes with MiXCR, one entry per CDR3 protein. The table shows about 400,000 distinct CDR3 sequences, with 15% occurring only once. These data also featured in a second study, about T cells in Graves' hyperthyroidism and ophthalmopathy.

The input for sequencing was peripheral blood mononuclear cells (PBMCs), taken at new diagnosis, from a patient treated with antithyroid drugs. These receptors were collected from a woman in her forties with Graves disease.

The chain links TRBV5-8 to TRBJ2-2, with D perhaps TRBD1 (5 bases). Trimming removed 1 base at V and 5 bases at J, with 15 bases between. The CDR3 is 16 residues long. Germline loops: CDR1 SGHTS, CDR2 YDEGEE. The CDR3 here is CASSLYAGMGTGELFF. CDR3 nucleotides: TGTGCCAGCAGCTTGTATGCAGGGATGGGGACCGGGGAGCTGTTTTTT.

This sequence joins TRBV14 and TRBJ2-1; 7 bases align to TRBD2. Per the germline V gene, CDR1 is SGHDN and CDR2 is FVKESK. The ends lost 4 bases at V and 2 bases at J; junction bases unmatched: 8. The CDR3 totals 16 residues. CDR3 sequence (DNA): TGTGCCAGCAGCCTCGGCGCGGGAGTACCCTACAATGAGCAGTTCTTC. It yields the protein CASSLGAGVPYNEQFF.